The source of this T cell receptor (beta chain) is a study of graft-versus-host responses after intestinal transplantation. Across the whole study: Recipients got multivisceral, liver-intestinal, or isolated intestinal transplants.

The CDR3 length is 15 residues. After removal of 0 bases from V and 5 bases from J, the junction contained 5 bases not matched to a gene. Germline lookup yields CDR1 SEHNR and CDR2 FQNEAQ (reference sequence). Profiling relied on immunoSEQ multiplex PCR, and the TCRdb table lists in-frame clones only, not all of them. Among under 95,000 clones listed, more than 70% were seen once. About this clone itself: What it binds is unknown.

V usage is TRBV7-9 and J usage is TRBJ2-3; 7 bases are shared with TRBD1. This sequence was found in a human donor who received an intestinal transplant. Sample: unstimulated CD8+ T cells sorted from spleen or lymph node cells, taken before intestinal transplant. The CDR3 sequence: CASSLARYRGDTQYF. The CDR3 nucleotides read TGTGCCAGCAGCTTAGCGCGTTACAGGGGAGATACGCAGTATTTT.